These 27 T cell receptor beta chains share one sample of origin, sequenced in a study of T cell responses to AZD1222 COVID-19 vaccine. Libraries were prepared by immunoSEQ multiplex PCR; TCRdb keeps only in-frame clonotypes and omits some of them. The table includes tens of thousands of clones, 80% to 95% detected once. Material: peripheral blood, obtained 28 days after the second AZD1222 dose. These receptors were obtained from an adult who received the AZD1222 COVID-19 vaccine.

This chain links TRBV6-5 with TRBJ1-5; D is unresolved. Germline V gene lookup returns CDR1 MNHEY and CDR2 SVGAGI. V lost 6 bases to trimming and J lost 5 bases, with 14 bases between them. The length of the CDR3 is 14 residues. The CDR3 coding sequence is TGTGCCAGCAGACGAGCCGACGGATATCAGCCCCAGCATTTT. It specifies CASRRADGYQPQHF.

This chain joins TRBV2 and TRBJ2-5; 11 nucleotides match TRBD2. Losses at the gene ends were 3 bases for V and 4 bases for J; bases not matched to a gene: 1. CDR3 size: 14 residues. Per the germline V gene, CDR1 is SNHLY and CDR2 is FYNNEI. CDR3 bases: TGTGCCAGCAGTGATCTAGCGGGGGGAGAGACCCAGTACTTC. Translation gives CASSDLAGGETQYF.

The chain uses TRBV19 and TRBJ1-2; no clear D. Germline lookup yields CDR1 LNHDA and CDR2 SQIVND (reference sequence). CDR3 size: 13 residues. Trimming stripped 6 bases from V and 2 bases from J, with 10 bases between. The chain's CDR3 is CASRPTLNYGYTF. CDR3 DNA: TGTGCCAGTAGACCTACACTGAACTATGGCTACACCTTC.

The chain combines TRBV3-1 (or the pseudogene TRBV3-2) with TRBJ2-7; possible D gene TRBD2, 5 bases. Per the germline V gene, CDR1 is LGHDT and CDR2 is YNNKEL (reference sequence). V shed 4 bases and J shed 4 bases, with 17 bases lying between them. The CDR3 has 15 amino acids. The CDR3 sequence: CASSPDRGRLYEQYF. The DNA of the CDR3 is TGTGCCAGCAGCCCTGATCGGGGTCGGTTGTACGAGCAGTACTTC.

The V gene is TRBV28, the J gene TRBJ2-3; D is perhaps TRBD2 (5 bases). Looked up from germline, CDR1 is MDHEN and CDR2 is SYDVKM. This CDR3 is 15 amino acids long. V gave up 6 bases and J gave up 2 bases, with 15 bases separating them. CDR3 sequence reads: CASSEPGSYTDTQYF. CDR3 bases: TGTGCCAGCAGCGAACCGGGATCCTACACAGATACGCAGTATTTT.

CDR3 DNA sequence: TGTGCCAGCAGTGATATTGCAGGTCGGGCAGGGGGCCATGGCTACACCTTC. It translates to CASSDIAGRAGGHGYTF. This chain joins TRBV2 and TRBJ1-2; 8 nucleotides match TRBD1. Looked up from germline, CDR1 is SNHLY and CDR2 is FYNNEI. J gave up 6 bases and V 3 bases, and 15 bases lay outside the gene matches. The CDR3 length is 17 residues.

The V and J genes are TRBV6-5 and TRBJ2-1; 13 nucleotides line up with TRBD2. Germline CDR1 MNHEY, CDR2 SVGAGI. The J segment lost 7 bases and the V segment lost 5 bases, leaving 5 bases of the junction unmatched. CDR3 length: 15 residues. CDR3 nucleotide sequence: TGTGCCAGCAGTACTAGCGGGGGGGCTGGTAATGAGCAGTTCTTC. This encodes CASSTSGGAGNEQFF.

The CDR3 DNA reads TGTGCCAGCTCACCCACATTCGGGACGAAAGGAGCTGGAAACACCATATATTTT. Its translation: CASSPTFGTKGAGNTIYF. The V call is TRBV18, the J call TRBJ1-3; TRBD1 might be the D (5 bases). CDR3 length equals 18 residues. Germline CDR1 KGHSH, CDR2 LQKENI. V lost 3 bases and J 2 bases, leaving 20 bases between the germline ends.

This chain links TRBV9 with TRBJ2-6, with D uncertain. The V gene's germline CDR1 is SGDLS and CDR2 YYNGEE. Trimming left V 0 bases short and J 1 base short, with 11 bases between. The length of the CDR3 is 17 residues. The CDR3: CASSVEAFSSGANVLTF. In DNA, the CDR3 is TGTGCCAGCAGCGTAGAGGCTTTTTCATCTGGGGCCAACGTCCTGACTTTC.

The rearrangement uses TRBV11-3 and TRBJ1-1; D might be TRBD1 (5 bases). The CDR3 consists of 13 residues. Trimming took off 3 bases at V and 11 bases at J, with 16 bases between the two ends. Germline assignment: CDR1 SGHNT and CDR2 YENEEA. CDR3 protein: CASSFGRRPGAFF. DNA of the CDR3: TGTGCCAGCAGCTTCGGGAGGAGGCCAGGGGCTTTCTTT.

The gene calls are TRBV6-2 or TRBV6-3 and TRBJ1-1, with D possibly matching TRBD1 (6 bases). This CDR3 has 14 residues. In germline, CDR1 is MNHEY, CDR2 SVGEGT. V lost 5 bases to trimming and J lost 1 base, with 11 bases between them. The CDR3 reads CASSDGQTNTEAFF. CDR3 DNA sequence: TGTGCCAGCAGTGATGGACAGACGAACACTGAAGCTTTCTTT.

In this sample, this clone turned up once. The V and J genes are TRBV3-1 (or the pseudogene TRBV3-2) and TRBJ2-3, with 11 bases matching TRBD2. The J segment lost 4 bases and the V segment lost 3 bases, leaving 3 bases of the junction unmatched. Germline values: CDR1 LGHDT, CDR2 YNNKEL (reference sequence). The CDR3 is 15 amino acids. CDR3 DNA sequence: TGTGCCAGCAGCCATAGCGGGGGGGCCGCAGATACGCAGTATTTT. Its translation: CASSHSGGAADTQYF.

This rearrangement joins TRBV19 to TRBJ1-3; D uncertain. This CDR3 region has 15 residues. Germline V CDR1 and CDR2: LNHDA, SQIVND (reference sequence). V was clipped by 6 bases and J by 0 bases, with 12 bases between them. The CDR3 spells CASSKTDSSGNTIYF. The CDR3 region has the DNA TGTGCCAGTAGCAAGACTGATAGCTCTGGAAACACCATATATTTT.

The J gene is TRBJ1-6, the V gene TRBV18; the D is unclear. Trimming shortened V by 6 bases and J by 5 bases, and 11 bases separated the two germline ends. This CDR3 has 14 residues. In germline, CDR1 is KGHSH, CDR2 LQKENI. The CDR3 DNA sequence: TGTGCCAGCTCTGTCTCCGGAGATAATTCACCCCTCCACTTT. Amino acid sequence: CASSVSGDNSPLHF.

The chain recombines TRBV2 with TRBJ1-1, with 7 bases fitting TRBD1. Germline trimming cut 5 bases from V and 2 bases from J; bases unmatched to any gene: 5. Germline V gives CDR1 SNHLY, CDR2 FYNNEI. This CDR3 comprises 14 residues. The CDR3 nucleotides read TGTGCCAGCAGTCGTGGGGACAGTAACACTGAAGCTTTCTTT. Residues: CASSRGDSNTEAFF.

This rearrangement joins TRBV7-6 to TRBJ1-1, with D uncertain. Germline CDR1 SGHVS, CDR2 FNYEAQ. With 2 bases removed from V and 3 bases from J, the gap between germline ends came to 7 bases. The CDR3 runs to 13 residues. The CDR3 here is CASSLTSYTEAFF. The CDR3 DNA reads TGTGCCAGCAGCTTAACCAGCTACACTGAAGCTTTCTTT.

The gene calls are TRBV30 and TRBJ2-5; D ambiguous. Trimming stripped 2 bases from V and 5 bases from J, with 15 bases between. The CDR3 length is 14 residues. Germline V lookup: CDR1 GTSNPN, CDR2 SVGIG (reference sequence). The DNA of the CDR3 is TGTGCCTGGAGTCGAGGAATAAGTGGTGAGACCCAGTACTTC. Residues: CAWSRGISGETQYF.

The rearrangement links TRBV6-2 or TRBV6-3 to TRBJ1-3; the match to TRBD1 covers 8 bases. CDR1 is MNHEY and CDR2 is SVGEGT in the germline V gene. The CDR3 sequence is 15 residues long. The V and J ends lost 2 bases and 2 bases, in that order; junction bases with no gene match: 2. CDR3 DNA: TGTGCCAGCAGTTACCGACAGGGGCCTGGAAACACCATATATTTT. This gives the protein CASSYRQGPGNTIYF.

The chain couples TRBV6-2 or TRBV6-3 to TRBJ1-2, with TRBD1 matching 8 bases. This CDR3 has 15 amino acids. Germline CDR1 and CDR2: MNHEY and SVGEGT. J gave up 2 bases and V 5 bases, and 7 bases lay outside the gene matches. CDR3 sequence reads: CASSQAGQGNYGYTF. CDR3 bases: TGTGCCAGCAGTCAGGCCGGACAGGGAAACTATGGCTACACCTTC.

The rearrangement joins TRBV6-5 to TRBJ1-1; TRBD1 matches at 7 bases. The CDR3 totals 15 residues. Germline V lookup: CDR1 MNHEY, CDR2 SVGAGI. The J segment lost 0 bases and the V segment lost 5 bases, leaving 6 bases of the junction unmatched. The CDR3 protein is CASSLTGVLNTEAFF. DNA for the CDR3: TGTGCCAGCAGTCTTACAGGGGTCCTGAACACTGAAGCTTTCTTT.

V gene TRBV7-3 combines with J gene TRBJ1-1; 8 bases are shared with TRBD1. In germline, CDR1 is SGHTA, CDR2 FQGTGA. V dropped 5 bases and J dropped 4; count of bases not matched to a gene: 3. The CDR3 has 13 amino acids. The CDR3 region is CASSPDRATEAFF. In DNA, the CDR3 is TGTGCCAGCAGCCCGGACAGGGCCACTGAAGCTTTCTTT.

The table lists this clone with a count of one. This chain joins TRBV18 and TRBJ1-1; 9 positions match TRBD1. With V trimmed by 4 bases and J by 7 bases, 4 bases remained unmatched. The germline CDR1 and CDR2 sequences are KGHSH and LQKENI. This CDR3 has 13 amino acids. The CDR3 loop reads CASSLDRGFEAFF. CDR3 nucleotide sequence: TGTGCCAGCTCACTGGACAGGGGCTTTGAAGCTTTCTTT.

The genes are TRBV28 and TRBJ1-5; 12 nucleotides line up with TRBD1. Germline CDR1 MDHEN, CDR2 SYDVKM. V gave up 4 bases and J gave up 7 bases; unmatched junction bases: 11. CDR3 length equals 17 residues. CDR3 sequence: CASSSPGTGGTNQPQHF. The CDR3 bases are TGTGCCAGCAGTTCACCCGGGACAGGGGGCACAAACCAGCCCCAGCATTTT.

The J gene is TRBJ2-2, the V gene TRBV6-5; D perhaps matches TRBD1 (5 bases). The CDR3 extends over 14 amino acids. Trimming removed 0 bases at V and 6 bases at J, with 8 bases between. The germline CDR1 and CDR2 sequences are MNHEY and SVGAGI. CDR3 in amino acids: CASSYSAGPGELFF. CDR3 DNA: TGTGCCAGCAGTTACTCGGCAGGGCCCGGGGAGCTGTTTTTT.

The chain joins TRBV30 to TRBJ1-2, with D perhaps TRBD1 (5 bases). Germline loops: CDR1 GTSNPN, CDR2 SVGIG (reference sequence). Trimming removed 3 bases from V and 13 bases from J, with 15 bases in between. The CDR3 totals 11 residues. The CDR3 coding sequence is TGTGCCTGGAGAGGGACGGCCGGGGCCACCTTC. Encoded protein: CAWRGTAGATF.

The chain couples TRBV29-1 to TRBJ2-7, with a possible D match to TRBD1 (5 bases). This CDR3 is 13 amino acids long. Germline CDR1 and CDR2: SQVTM and ANQGSEA. Trimming took 6 bases from V and 2 from J, leaving 14 bases between them. The CDR3 coding sequence is TGCAGCGTCGCGCCTGGACAAGCCTACGAGCAGTACTTC. As protein: CSVAPGQAYEQYF.

The V gene is TRBV2, the J gene TRBJ1-2, with D possibly being TRBD1 (5 bases). The germline V and J ends were trimmed by 5 bases and 4 bases, with 17 bases remaining between them. Germline V gene data show CDR1 as SNHLY and CDR2 as FYNNEI. This CDR3 has 15 amino acids. The CDR3 coding sequence is TGTGCCAGCAGTCAGGCCCGAACCGGGACCTATGGCTACACCTTC. Its translation is CASSQARTGTYGYTF.